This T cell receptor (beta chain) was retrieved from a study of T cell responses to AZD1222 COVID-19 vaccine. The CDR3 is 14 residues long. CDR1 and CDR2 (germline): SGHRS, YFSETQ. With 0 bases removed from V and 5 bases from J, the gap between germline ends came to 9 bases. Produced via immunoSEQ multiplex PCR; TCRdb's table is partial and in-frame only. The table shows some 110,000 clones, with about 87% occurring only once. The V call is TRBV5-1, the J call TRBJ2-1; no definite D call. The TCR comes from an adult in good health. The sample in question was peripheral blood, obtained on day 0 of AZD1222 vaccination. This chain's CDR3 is CASSLVLQDNEQFF. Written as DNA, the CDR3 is TGCGCCAGCAGCTTGGTTCTTCAAGACAATGAGCAGTTCTTC.